This T cell receptor (beta chain) was sequenced for a study of patients and donors after allogeneic stem cell transplantation. TCRdb re-derived calls from the RT-PCR reads in MiXCR, one entry per CDR3 protein. This sample has some 960,000 distinct CDR3 sequences; roughly 18% occur once, and the top ten carry 5% to 7.5%. The CDR3 runs 14 residues. Germline V gives CDR1 MNHEY, CDR2 SMNVEV (reference sequence). The V end lost 2 bases, the J end lost 6 bases, and 10 bases lay between the germline ends. The sample holds a few counts of this clonotype. This chain links TRBV27 with TRBJ2-2, with D hard to call. The origin of this receptor is a human donor who was either an allogeneic HSCT recipient or a stem cell or donor lymphocyte infusion donor (not recorded which). It is not recorded whose cells these are; they may come from a transplant donor. The sequenced sample was blood, either unsorted or a sorted T cell fraction (not recorded which). The CDR3 DNA reads TGTGCCAGCAGTTTAACCGTTGGGTCCGGGGAGCTGTTTTTT. Encoded protein: CASSLTVGSGELFF.